The rows below give T cell receptor beta chains drawn from one sample of a study of blood T cell repertoires in COVID-19. Produced via immunoSEQ multiplex PCR; TCRdb's table is partial and in-frame only. The table shows some 420,000 clones, with 80% to 90% occurring only once. Material: PBMCs or T cells enriched from blood (not recorded which). These receptors originate from a man aged 30-40 years who had recovered from COVID-19. Each CDR3 is given with its conserved first and last residue. D genes are given only for firm matches. Some rows have no size entry. The others give once, few or many, or a class for an expanded clone.

V: TRBV6-5
D: TRBD1
J: TRBJ1-2
size: .
DNA: TGTGCCAGCAGTACAGACTCCGGGACAGGGTATGGCTACACCTTC
CDR3: CASSTDSGTGYGYTF

V: TRBV27
D: TRBD2
J: TRBJ2-1
size: once
DNA: TGTGCCAGCAGCTTAGAAGAGAGCGGGAGTGCGTATGAGCAGTTCTTC
CDR3: CASSLEESGSAYEQFF

V: TRBV28
D: TRBD1
J: TRBJ1-6
size: .
DNA: TGTGCCAGCAGGGCGTACAGGGGGGATTCACCCCTCCACTTT
CDR3: CASRAYRGDSPLHF

V: TRBV18
D: TRBD1
J: TRBJ1-4
size: few
DNA: TGTGCCAGCTCAGACGACAGGGGTGAAAAACTGTTTTTT
CDR3: CASSDDRGEKLFF

V: TRBV5-1
D: .
J: TRBJ2-2
size: .
DNA: TGCGCCAGCAGCTTGGCCGGGGTCACCGGGGAGCTGTTTTTT
CDR3: CASSLAGVTGELFF

V: TRBV19
D: TRBD1
J: TRBJ2-1
size: .
DNA: TGTGCCAGTAGTCCCAGACAGGGTCTCCATGATGAGCAGTTCTTC
CDR3: CASSPRQGLHDEQFF

V: TRBV6-5
D: .
J: TRBJ1-4
size: .
DNA: TGTGCCAGCGCGACAAGAGAAAAACTGTTTTTT
CDR3: CASATREKLFF

V: TRBV19
D: TRBD2
J: TRBJ2-3
size: .
DNA: TGTGCCAGCCAGACTAGCGGCCGCACAGATACGCAGTATTTT
CDR3: CASQTSGRTDTQYF

V: TRBV6-5
D: TRBD1
J: TRBJ2-7
size: once
DNA: TGTGCCAGCAGCCGACAGGGATACGACGAGCAGTACTTC
CDR3: CASSRQGYDEQYF

V: TRBV5-5
D: TRBD1
J: TRBJ2-3
size: .
DNA: TGTGCCAGCAGCCCCGGACAGGGGACAGATACGCAGTATTTT
CDR3: CASSPGQGTDTQYF

V: TRBV27
D: TRBD2
J: TRBJ2-1
size: .
DNA: TGTGCCAGCAGTAGTTTGGGGGGAGGGAACAATGAGCAGTTCTTC
CDR3: CASSSLGGGNNEQFF

V: TRBV7-8
D: .
J: TRBJ2-1
size: .
DNA: TGTGCCAGCAGCTTAGGTAGCGCGACGGAGCAGTTCTTC
CDR3: CASSLGSATEQFF

V: TRBV27
D: .
J: TRBJ1-2
size: few
DNA: TGTGCCAGCAGTCCAAGTAGAGGGACATATGGCTACACCTTC
CDR3: CASSPSRGTYGYTF

V: TRBV28
D: TRBD1
J: TRBJ1-1
size: .
DNA: TGTGCCAGCAGTACACAGGGGGCGTCGAACACTGAAGCTTTCTTT
CDR3: CASSTQGASNTEAFF

V: TRBV4-1
D: TRBD2
J: TRBJ2-1
size: .
DNA: TGCGCCAGCAGCTATGGGACTAGCGGGGAGAATGAGCAGTTCTTC
CDR3: CASSYGTSGENEQFF

V: TRBV7-2
D: TRBD1
J: TRBJ1-1
size: once
DNA: TGTGCCAGCAGCTTAGTAGGGGGCAAGGGGAACACTGAAGCTTTCTTT
CDR3: CASSLVGGKGNTEAFF

V: TRBV24-1
D: .
J: TRBJ1-5
size: .
DNA: TGTGCCACCAGTGATTCCTCGAATCAGCCCCAGCATTTT
CDR3: CATSDSSNQPQHF

V: TRBV19
D: .
J: TRBJ1-3
size: once
DNA: TGTGCCAGTAAGGAGAGAGCTGGAAACACCATATATTTT
CDR3: CASKERAGNTIYF

V: TRBV11-2
D: TRBD1
J: TRBJ2-7
size: .
DNA: TGTGCCAGCAGCCTCTCGGGACAGGCCTTCTACGAGCAGTACTTC
CDR3: CASSLSGQAFYEQYF

V: TRBV15
D: .
J: TRBJ2-5
size: .
DNA: TGTGCCACCAGCAGAGGCAGGGCGGAGGGGACCCAGTACTTC
CDR3: CATSRGRAEGTQYF

V: TRBV24-1
D: .
J: TRBJ1-2
size: .
DNA: TGTGCCACCAAAGACAGTAACTATGGCTACACCTTC
CDR3: CATKDSNYGYTF

V: TRBV6-1
D: TRBD1
J: TRBJ2-3
size: .
DNA: TGTGCCAGCAGTGAAGCGCAGGGACAGGGGGCAGATACGCAGTATTTT
CDR3: CASSEAQGQGADTQYF

V: TRBV4-2
D: TRBD2
J: TRBJ2-5
size: .
DNA: TGTGCCAGCAGCCCGCGGACTAGCGGGAACCAAGAGACCCAGTACTTC
CDR3: CASSPRTSGNQETQYF

V: TRBV6-5
D: .
J: TRBJ1-5
size: .
DNA: TGTGCCAGCGGCTCATCTAATCAGCCCCAGCATTTT
CDR3: CASGSSNQPQHF

V: TRBV15
D: .
J: TRBJ2-7
size: .
DNA: TGTGCCACCAGCAGAGGGGGCGGGACGGTGAGGGAGCAGTACTTC
CDR3: CATSRGGGTVREQYF

V: TRBV28
D: .
J: TRBJ1-6
size: .
DNA: TGTGCCAGCAGTTTAGGGCAGCAACGGACCTATAATTCACCCCTCCACTTT
CDR3: CASSLGQQRTYNSPLHF

V: TRBV7-9
D: .
J: TRBJ1-6
size: .
DNA: TGTGCCAGCAGCTTAGCGGCACAGGACCGTTGGAGTTCACCCCTCCACTTT
CDR3: CASSLAAQDRWSSPLHF

V: TRBV28
D: .
J: TRBJ1-5
size: .
DNA: TGTGCCAGCAGTTTAAACGGTTATCAGCCCCAGCATTTT
CDR3: CASSLNGYQPQHF

V: TRBV28
D: TRBD2
J: TRBJ2-7
size: .
DNA: TGTGCCAGCAGTCTCCTAGCGGAAGCCTACGAGCAGTACTTC
CDR3: CASSLLAEAYEQYF

V: TRBV12-3/TRBV12-4
D: .
J: TRBJ2-5
size: .
DNA: TGTGCCAGCAGTTTAGACGGGCAAGAGACCCAGTACTTC
CDR3: CASSLDGQETQYF

V: TRBV2
D: .
J: TRBJ1-1
size: .
DNA: TGTGCCAGCAGGGACGGGGGGACTGAAGCTTTCTTT
CDR3: CASRDGGTEAFF

V: TRBV19
D: TRBD2
J: TRBJ2-1
size: .
DNA: TGTGCCAGTAGGTACCTAGCGGGCCATGAGCAGTTCTTC
CDR3: CASRYLAGHEQFF

V: TRBV30
D: TRBD2
J: TRBJ2-7
size: .
DNA: TGTGCCTGGAGTGTAACTAGCGGGCTACAAAGGGCCTACGAGCAGTACTTC
CDR3: CAWSVTSGLQRAYEQYF

V: TRBV4-2
D: .
J: TRBJ2-2
size: .
DNA: TGTGCCAGCAGCCAAGATCAGCCGGGAGCCACAGCCGGGGAGCTGTTTTTT
CDR3: CASSQDQPGATAGELFF

V: TRBV12-2
D: .
J: TRBJ2-5
size: .
DNA: TGTGCAAGTCGCTTTCCAGGGCTAGACGATTGTAAGGAGACCCAGTACTTC
CDR3: CASRFPGLDDCKETQYF

V: TRBV2
D: TRBD1
J: TRBJ1-3
size: .
DNA: TGTGCCAGCAGTGAGGGACAGCGCTCTGGAAACACCATATATTTT
CDR3: CASSEGQRSGNTIYF

V: TRBV20-1
D: .
J: TRBJ1-4
size: .
DNA: TGCAGTGCTAGTGCTGAGGAAGAAAAACTGTTTTTT
CDR3: CSASAEEEKLFF

V: TRBV12-3/TRBV12-4
D: .
J: TRBJ2-5
size: once
DNA: TGTGCCAGCAGCCCTCAGGTCTTAGAGACCCAGTACTTC
CDR3: CASSPQVLETQYF

V: TRBV27
D: .
J: TRBJ2-6
size: many
DNA: TGTGCCAGCTCCGGCGGGGTTGGGGCCAACGTCCTGACTTTC
CDR3: CASSGGVGANVLTF

V: TRBV28
D: .
J: TRBJ1-5
size: .
DNA: TGTGCCAGCAGTTCCCAGTGGGGGGGCTCAAGCAATCAGCCCCAGCATTTT
CDR3: CASSSQWGGSSNQPQHF

V: TRBV21-1
D: .
J: TRBJ1-5
size: once
DNA: TGTGCCAGCAGCAAAGCGCTAGGGGGTTTCTTGGCCAGTCAAAGGTCCCAGCATTTT
CDR3: CASSKALGGFLASQRSQHF

V: TRBV27
D: .
J: TRBJ1-2
size: once
DNA: TGTGCCAGCCGAGCAGAGGGATTCCATGGCTACACCTTC
CDR3: CASRAEGFHGYTF

V: TRBV28
D: TRBD2
J: TRBJ2-1
size: once
DNA: TGTGCCAGCAAAGGCGGGAGCCCACACAATGAGCAGTTCTTC
CDR3: CASKGGSPHNEQFF